Given below is one TCR beta chain in context. These data come from a study of blood T cell repertoires in COVID-19. Study-level information: COVID-19 samples collected from the United States, Italy and Spain covered acute and convalescent phases. Nucleic acid was either cDNA or gDNA, and it came from T cells, B-cell-depleted T cells, or PBMCs.

CDR1 SGHNT and CDR2 YYREEE come from the germline V gene (reference sequence). The CDR3 has 14 residues. V lost 4 bases and J 1 base, leaving 11 bases between the germline ends. Original handling: Reference gene primer amplification gave nucleated cell count estimates. Sequencing used immunoSEQ multiplex PCR; TCRdb keeps in-frame clones, though not all of them. For V, J and clone size, that table is used; D and trimming come from the DNA. The table has approximately 220,000 clones, roughly 84% seen once; the top ten hold roughly 2.4%. The receptor was derived from a woman aged 55-69 years with acute or convalescent COVID-19. Sequencing input: peripheral blood. The chain couples TRBV5-4 to TRBJ1-1; D call uncertain. The CDR3 protein is CASSELRGNTEAFF. The CDR3 DNA is TGTGCCAGCAGCGAACTCCGGGGGAACACTGAAGCTTTCTTT.